These 32 T cell receptor beta chains share one sample of origin, sequenced in a study of T cell responses to AZD1222 COVID-19 vaccine. Clones were read by immunoSEQ multiplex PCR, and TCRdb kept only the in-frame ones, dropping some. The sample lists 90,000 to 130,000 clones, roughly four fifths occurring once. Sequences were derived from peripheral blood, sampled on day 0 of AZD1222 vaccination. All receptors come from an adult in good health.

This clone was seen only a few times. V is TRBV6-4 and J is TRBJ2-6; D gene ambiguous. Trimming left V 5 bases short and J 1 base short, with 9 bases between. CDR1 and CDR2 from the germline V gene are MRHNA and SNTAGT. The CDR3 is made up of 15 amino acids. The CDR3 loop reads CASSPDQSGANVLTF. The CDR3 coding sequence is TGTGCCAGCAGTCCGGATCAATCTGGGGCCAACGTCCTGACTTTC.

The chain uses TRBV24-1 and TRBJ2-3; 13 nucleotides match TRBD2. CDR3 length: 15 residues. V lost 9 bases to trimming and J lost 3 bases; unmatched junction nucleotides: 5. Germline CDR1 and CDR2: KGHDR and SFDVKD. The CDR3 region is CATGGLAGKTDTQYF. In DNA form, the CDR3 reads TGTGCCACCGGGGGACTAGCGGGAAAGACAGATACGCAGTATTTT.

This chain joins TRBV9 and TRBJ1-2; the D is unclear. The germline CDR1 and CDR2 sequences are SGDLS and YYNGEE. CDR3 length: 13 amino acids. Trimming left V 5 bases short and J 7 bases short, with 15 bases between. The DNA of the CDR3 is TGTGCCAGCAGAGAGGACGCTGCTCGTGGCTACACCTTC. Protein sequence: CASREDAARGYTF.

The chain uses TRBV28 and TRBJ2-2, with D unresolved. Germline loops: CDR1 MDHEN, CDR2 SYDVKM. Trimming removed 3 bases at V and 6 bases at J, with 11 bases between. CDR3 size: 14 residues. The chain's CDR3 is CASSLGILSGELFF. The CDR3 DNA reads TGTGCCAGCAGTTTGGGGATTTTGTCCGGGGAGCTGTTTTTT.

The genes are TRBV5-1 and TRBJ2-3, with TRBD2 identical over 8 bases. Trimming removed 0 bases from V and 1 base from J; junction bases left unmatched: 4. CDR3 length: 16 residues. Per the germline V gene, CDR1 is SGHRS and CDR2 is YFSETQ. As DNA, the CDR3 is TGCGCCAGCAGCTTGGAGCGGGGGACCGGCACAGATACGCAGTATTTT. It specifies CASSLERGTGTDTQYF.

This clone showed up just once. The rearrangement links TRBV5-6 to TRBJ1-2; D gene unclear. Trimming took 4 bases from V and 4 from J, leaving 11 bases between them. The CDR3 spans 13 residues. Looked up from germline, CDR1 is SGHDT and CDR2 is YYEEEE. CDR3: CASSPWNVYGYTF. DNA for the CDR3: TGTGCCAGCAGCCCCTGGAATGTCTATGGCTACACCTTC.

J is TRBJ2-6 and V is TRBV6-5; D not certain. Looked up from germline, CDR1 is MNHEY and CDR2 is SVGAGI. The CDR3 has 14 residues. With 8 bases removed from V and 2 bases from J, the gap between germline ends came to 10 bases. As DNA, the CDR3 is TGTGCCAGCTTACCCGGGCCTGGGGCCAACGTCCTGACTTTC. Translating gives CASLPGPGANVLTF.

This clone was seen more than once but under ten times. The chain carries TRBV4-2 and TRBJ1-1; tentative D call: TRBD1 (5 bases). V was shortened by 4 bases and J by 8 bases, with 14 bases between the two germline ends. CDR1 LGHNA and CDR2 YNFKEQ come from the germline V gene. The CDR3 has 13 residues. The CDR3 here is CASSPGEGLEAFF. The CDR3 region has the DNA TGTGCCAGCAGCCCCGGTGAGGGGTTAGAAGCTTTCTTT.

Here the CDR3 reads CASGTSGTQETQYF. The CDR3, as DNA: TGTGCCAGTGGGACTAGCGGGACACAAGAGACCCAGTACTTC. The chain recombines TRBV6-5 with TRBJ2-5, with TRBD2 identical over 13 bases. With V trimmed by 9 bases and J by 2 bases, 3 bases remained unmatched. Germline V gives CDR1 MNHEY, CDR2 SVGAGI. This CDR3 contains 14 residues.

With regard to this clone: Other DNA variants within this sample encode the same CDR3. V and J are TRBV18 and TRBJ1-1; D is undetermined. CDR1 KGHSH and CDR2 LQKENI come from the germline V gene. The V end lost 3 bases, the J end lost 2 bases, and 7 bases lay between the germline ends. The CDR3 loop spans 13 amino acids. The CDR3 region has the DNA TGTGCCAGCTCACCCCCCGGCAACACTGAAGCTTTCTTT. It codes for CASSPPGNTEAFF.

Only one count was recorded for this clone. CDR3 nucleotides: TGTGCCAGCAACCGGGGCGAAGTGTTTGAGCAGTACTTC. Translated, it gives CASNRGEVFEQYF. The chain couples TRBV6-5 to TRBJ2-7; D could derive from TRBD1 or TRBD2 (5 bases each). The CDR3 loop spans 13 amino acids. Trimming shortened V by 7 bases and J by 7 bases, and 17 bases separated the two germline ends. CDR1 is MNHEY, CDR2 SVGAGI, per germline.

The DNA of the CDR3 is TGTGCCAGCAGTTTCACGGATACGCAGTATTTT. Translated: CASSFTDTQYF. V usage is TRBV12-3 or TRBV12-4 and J usage is TRBJ2-3; no reliable D call. The CDR3 runs to 11 residues. V was clipped by 3 bases and J by 6 bases, with 4 bases between them.

The chain joins TRBV7-2 to TRBJ2-2; 8 positions agree with TRBD2. CDR3 length equals 14 residues. Germline V lookup: CDR1 SGHTA, CDR2 FQGNSA. The V and J ends lost 2 bases and 9 bases, in that order; junction bases with no gene match: 5. CDR3 sequence reads: CASSLRGGPRELFF. The CDR3 DNA reads TGTGCCAGCAGCTTACGGGGGGGGCCCCGGGAGCTGTTTTTT.

The chain employs TRBV7-8 and TRBJ2-1, with 7 bases fitting TRBD2. Germline CDR1 and CDR2: SGHVS and FQNEAQ. This CDR3 has 15 residues. V shed 5 bases and J 0 bases; nucleotides not matched to a gene: 4. CDR3 nucleotides: TGTGCCAGCAGCCGAGGCGGGAGCTCCTACAATGAGCAGTTCTTC. This encodes CASSRGGSSYNEQFF. The variable domain in full, completed from reference TRBV7-8 and TRBJ2-1, reads GAGVSQSPRYKVAKRGQDVALRCDPISGHVSLFWYQQALGQGPEFLTYFQNEAQLDKSGLPSDRFFAERPEGSVSTLKIQRTQQEDSAVYLCASSRGGSSYNEQFFGPGTRLTVL.

The sample holds one count of this clone. The V gene is TRBV27, the J gene TRBJ1-1, with D unresolved. Germline V gene sequence: CDR1 MNHEY, CDR2 SMNVEV (reference sequence). The CDR3 totals 14 residues. V lost 6 bases, J lost 1 base, and 12 bases lay in between. Here the CDR3 reads CASRLSSANTEAFF. DNA for the CDR3: TGTGCCAGCAGGCTCAGTAGCGCGAACACTGAAGCTTTCTTT.

This clone was detected a few times. The chain couples TRBV28 to TRBJ2-7; D is perhaps TRBD1 (6 bases). The CDR3 runs to 13 residues. V lost 8 bases and J lost 3, with 14 bases in between. Germline loops: CDR1 MDHEN, CDR2 SYDVKM. This CDR3 reads CASLGTDSYEQYF. The CDR3 DNA is TGTGCCAGCCTAGGCACGGACAGCTACGAGCAGTACTTC.

V gene TRBV14 combines with J gene TRBJ1-2, with TRBD1 matching over 11 bases. Germline V gene lookup returns CDR1 SGHDN and CDR2 FVKESK. After removal of 4 bases from V and 5 bases from J, the junction contained 6 bases not matched to a gene. The CDR3 has 15 residues. This CDR3 is CASSRAGTGGYGYTF. The CDR3 DNA reads as TGTGCCAGCAGCCGAGCCGGGACAGGGGGTTATGGCTACACCTTC.

On this clone itself: Distinct nucleotide sequences in the sample also encode this CDR3. The chain joins TRBV19 to TRBJ2-2, with D perhaps TRBD2 (6 bases). CDR3 size: 14 residues. Germline V CDR1 and CDR2: LNHDA, SQIVND (reference sequence). V lost 7 bases and J lost 0, with 9 bases in between. CDR3 DNA: TGTGCCAGTAAGGGAGGCCCGAACACCGGGGAGCTGTTTTTT. The encoded protein is CASKGGPNTGELFF.

The chain uses TRBV9 and TRBJ1-3; a weak D match, TRBD1 (6 bases). This CDR3 contains 16 residues. Germline-derived CDR1 and CDR2 are SGDLS and YYNGEE. The V end was cut by 5 bases, the J end by 6 bases, with 21 bases between. CDR3 sequence (DNA): TGTGCCAGCAGTGTCCTCTCTCAGGGGTCGGCAAACACCATATATTTT. Protein product: CASSVLSQGSANTIYF.

This clone was detected a few times. The chain couples TRBV24-1 to TRBJ2-2; 8 nucleotides match TRBD1. V gave up 9 bases and J gave up 5 bases; unmatched junction bases: 4. This CDR3 has 13 residues. Germline V lookup: CDR1 KGHDR, CDR2 SFDVKD. CDR3 sequence (DNA): TGTGCCACCTCCACAGGGGGAACCGGGGAGCTGTTTTTT. Its translation is CATSTGGTGELFF.

This clone appeared a few times. CDR3 nucleotides: TGTGCCAGCAGGAAGAGCTCTGGAAACACCATATATTTT. This encodes CASRKSSGNTIYF. J is TRBJ1-3 and V is TRBV28; D gene unclear. The V end was cut by 6 bases, the J end by 0 bases, with 6 bases between. Germline V CDR1 and CDR2: MDHEN, SYDVKM. CDR3 length: 13 residues.

The chain is built from TRBV6-5 and TRBJ1-2; D may be TRBD1 (5 bases). V was pared by 6 bases and J by 5 bases, with 19 bases between. This CDR3 contains 15 residues. Germline loops: CDR1 MNHEY, CDR2 SVGAGI. CDR3 DNA sequence: TGTGCCAGCAGCGAGGGGCGGAGAAGACTATATGGCTACACCTTC. Its translation is CASSEGRRRLYGYTF.

The genes are TRBV2 and TRBJ2-1, with 10 bases fitting TRBD2. Germline V CDR1 and CDR2: SNHLY, FYNNEI. Germline trimming cut 5 bases from V and 11 bases from J; bases unmatched to any gene: 3. The CDR3 contains 12 residues. In DNA, the CDR3 is TGTGCCAGCAGTCCACTAGCGGGGAAGCAGTTCTTC. Amino acids: CASSPLAGKQFF.

The chain uses TRBV28 and TRBJ1-6, with TRBD1 matching 7 bases. The CDR3 consists of 15 residues. Trimming cost V 6 bases and J 5 bases; bases outside gene matches: 7. The V gene's germline CDR1 is MDHEN and CDR2 SYDVKM. The CDR3 DNA follows: TGTGCCAGCAGGCCCACGGGACAGAATAATTCACCCCTCCACTTT. Translated, it gives CASRPTGQNNSPLHF.

This chain links TRBV4-1 with TRBJ2-3, with unresolved D. The germline V and J ends were trimmed by 4 bases and 0 bases, with 17 bases remaining between them. The CDR3 has 17 amino acids. Germline V gene sequence: CDR1 MGHRA, CDR2 YSYEKL. The CDR3 protein is CASSPRFVSASTDTQYF. CDR3 in DNA: TGCGCCAGCAGCCCCCGATTCGTCTCCGCTAGCACAGATACGCAGTATTTT.

The chain joins TRBV7-9 to TRBJ1-2, with D maybe TRBD1 (5 bases). Trimming removed 5 bases at V and 2 bases at J, with 15 bases between. The CDR3 contains 15 residues. Germline values: CDR1 SEHNR, CDR2 FQNEAQ (reference sequence). The CDR3 reads CASSRTGAPNYGYTF. The CDR3 coding sequence is TGTGCCAGCAGCCGGACTGGGGCCCCCAACTATGGCTACACCTTC.

J is TRBJ1-6 and V is TRBV14, with 9 positions matching TRBD1. V was clipped by 4 bases and J by 7 bases; unmatched bases: 5. Germline V lookup: CDR1 SGHDN, CDR2 FVKESK. This CDR3 is 15 amino acids long. The CDR3 spells CASSRSGQGNSPLHF. CDR3 nucleotide sequence: TGTGCCAGCAGCCGATCCGGACAGGGGAATTCACCCCTCCACTTT.

The V call is TRBV29-1, the J call TRBJ2-7; a weak D match, TRBD2 (5 bases). V dropped 4 bases and J dropped 6 bases, with 16 bases sitting between them. This CDR3 is built from 13 residues. Germline CDR1 reads SQVTM; CDR2 reads ANQGSEA. This chain's CDR3 is CSVVDYGTCEQYF. CDR3 nucleotide sequence: TGCAGCGTTGTAGACTATGGTACCTGCGAGCAGTACTTC.

This chain links TRBV28 with TRBJ2-7, with D unresolved. The germline V gene has CDR1 MDHEN and CDR2 SYDVKM. The CDR3 is 12 residues long. Trimming left V 1 base short and J 7 bases short, with 8 bases between. The CDR3 DNA is TGTGCCAGCAGTTTATTAACTCGGGAGCAGTACTTC. It translates to CASSLLTREQYF.

A single count supports this clone. V usage is TRBV6-2 or TRBV6-3 and J usage is TRBJ1-2; D unclear. CDR1 and CDR2 (germline): MNHEY, SVGEGT. The CDR3 totals 16 residues. Trimming cost V 5 bases and J 6 bases, with 22 bases left between them. The CDR3 DNA sequence: TGTGCCAGCAGTCAGACATGGCAGGACCCCACCAATGGCTACACCTTC. Its protein product is CASSQTWQDPTNGYTF.

In this sample, this clone turned up a few times. The rearrangement joins TRBV30 to TRBJ1-3; D gene unclear. The CDR3 spans 12 residues. Germline V lookup: CDR1 GTSNPN, CDR2 SVGIG (reference sequence). The V end was cut by 3 bases, the J end by 0 bases, with 3 bases between. For the CDR3, the DNA is TGTGCCTGGAGCAGCTCTGGAAACACCATATATTTT. Translated: CAWSSSGNTIYF.

This chain connects TRBV28 to TRBJ2-3; D unresolved. The CDR3 has 14 residues. Trimming took off 7 bases at V and 2 bases at J, with 13 bases between the two ends. In germline, CDR1 is MDHEN, CDR2 SYDVKM. The CDR3 coding sequence is TGTGCCAGCACCGGCTATTCGAACACAGATACGCAGTATTTT. Its translation is CASTGYSNTDTQYF. The complete variable domain, with remaining parts taken from reference TRBV28 and TRBJ2-3, reads DVKVTQSSRYLVKRTGEKVFLECVQDMDHENMFWYRQDPGLGLRLIYFSYDVKMKEKGDIPEGYSVSREKKERFSLILESASTNQTSMYLCASTGYSNTDTQYFGPGTRLTVL.